This T cell receptor (beta chain) was sequenced during a study of T-cell reconstitution after alpha-beta-depleted transplantation in children. Using unique molecular identifiers, the investigators prepared the TCRbeta library. Via MiXCR, TCRdb re-called the PCR reads, giving one row per CDR3 protein. There are nearly 550,000 distinct CDR3 sequences in the sample; approximately 20% occur only once, and roughly 3.3% lies in the top ten. The CDR3 totals 13 residues. The V gene's germline CDR1 is DFQATT and CDR2 SNEGSKA (reference sequence). V trimming: 1 base; J trimming: 3 bases; junction bases outside the gene matches: 3. This clonotype was counted ten times or more.

The sequence came from a human donor who donated a stem cell graft to a child with acute lymphoblastic leukemia. This specimen consisted of PBMCs from the stem cell graft donor, obtained from the stem cell graft. The chain couples TRBV20-1 to TRBJ2-7; the match to TRBD2 covers 7 bases. The CDR3 coding sequence is TGCAGTGCTAGAGCGGGGGGTAGCTACGAGCAGTACTTC. Its translation is CSARAGGSYEQYF.